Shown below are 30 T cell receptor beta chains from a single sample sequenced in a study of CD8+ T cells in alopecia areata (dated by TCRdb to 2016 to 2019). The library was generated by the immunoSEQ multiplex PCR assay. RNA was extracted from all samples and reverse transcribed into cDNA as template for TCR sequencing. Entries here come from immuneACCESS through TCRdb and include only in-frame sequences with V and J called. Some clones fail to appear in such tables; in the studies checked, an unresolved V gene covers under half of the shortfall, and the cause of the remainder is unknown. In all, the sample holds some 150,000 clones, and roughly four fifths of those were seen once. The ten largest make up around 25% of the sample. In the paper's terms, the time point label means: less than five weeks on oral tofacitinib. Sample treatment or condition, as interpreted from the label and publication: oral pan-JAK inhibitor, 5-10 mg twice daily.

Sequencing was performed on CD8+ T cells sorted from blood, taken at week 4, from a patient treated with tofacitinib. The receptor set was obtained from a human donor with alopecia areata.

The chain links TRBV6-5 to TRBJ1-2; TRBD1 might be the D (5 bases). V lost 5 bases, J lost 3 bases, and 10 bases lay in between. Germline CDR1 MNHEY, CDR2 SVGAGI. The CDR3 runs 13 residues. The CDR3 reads CASSRDLYYGYTF. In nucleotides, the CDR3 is TGTGCCAGCAGTCGGGACCTATACTATGGCTACACCTTC.

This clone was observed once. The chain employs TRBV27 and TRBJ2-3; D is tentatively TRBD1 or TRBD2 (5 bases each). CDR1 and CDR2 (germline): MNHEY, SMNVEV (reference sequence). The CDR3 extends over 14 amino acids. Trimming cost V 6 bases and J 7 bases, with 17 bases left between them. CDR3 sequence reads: CASRHGTQGNTQYF. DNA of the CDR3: TGTGCCAGCAGGCATGGGACCCAAGGAAATACGCAGTATTTT.

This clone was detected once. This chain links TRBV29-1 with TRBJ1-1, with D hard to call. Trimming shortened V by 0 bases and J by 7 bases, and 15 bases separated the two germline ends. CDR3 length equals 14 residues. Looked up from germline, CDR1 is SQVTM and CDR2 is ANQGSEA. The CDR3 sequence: CSVEDLTAIGEAFF. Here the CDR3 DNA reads TGCAGCGTTGAAGATCTGACGGCAATCGGTGAAGCTTTCTTT.

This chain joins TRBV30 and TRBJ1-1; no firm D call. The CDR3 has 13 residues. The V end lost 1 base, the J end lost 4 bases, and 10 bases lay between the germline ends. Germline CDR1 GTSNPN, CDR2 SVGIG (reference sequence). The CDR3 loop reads CAWSDGVSTEAFF. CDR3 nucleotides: TGTGCCTGGAGTGACGGGGTGAGCACTGAAGCTTTCTTT.

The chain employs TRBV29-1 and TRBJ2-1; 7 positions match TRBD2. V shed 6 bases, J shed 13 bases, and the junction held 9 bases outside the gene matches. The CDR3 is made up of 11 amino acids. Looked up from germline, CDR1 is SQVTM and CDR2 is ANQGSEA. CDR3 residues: CSVPEKGLQFF. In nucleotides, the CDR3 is TGCAGCGTCCCTGAGAAGGGACTACAGTTCTTC.

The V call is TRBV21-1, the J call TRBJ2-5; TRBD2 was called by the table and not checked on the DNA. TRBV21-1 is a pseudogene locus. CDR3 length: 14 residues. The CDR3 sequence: CASSKVGGQETQYF. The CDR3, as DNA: TGTGCCAGCAGCAAAGTTGGCGGCCAAGAGACCCAGTACTTC.

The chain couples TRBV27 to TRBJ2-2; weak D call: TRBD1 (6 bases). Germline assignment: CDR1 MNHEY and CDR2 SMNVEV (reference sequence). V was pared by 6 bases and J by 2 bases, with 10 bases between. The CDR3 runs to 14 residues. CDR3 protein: CASRPGHNTGELFF. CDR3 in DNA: TGTGCCAGCAGACCGGGACACAACACCGGGGAGCTGTTTTTT.

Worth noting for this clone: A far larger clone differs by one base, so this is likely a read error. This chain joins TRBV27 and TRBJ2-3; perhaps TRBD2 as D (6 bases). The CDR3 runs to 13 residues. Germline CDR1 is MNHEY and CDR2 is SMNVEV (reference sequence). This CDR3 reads CASSRGATDSQYF. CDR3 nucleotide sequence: TGTGCCAGCAGTCGCGGGGCCACAGATTCGCAGTATTTT.

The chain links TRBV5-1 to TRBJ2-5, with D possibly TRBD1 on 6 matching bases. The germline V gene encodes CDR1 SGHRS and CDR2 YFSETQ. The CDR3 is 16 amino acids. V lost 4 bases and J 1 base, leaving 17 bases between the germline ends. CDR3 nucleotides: TGCGCCAGCAGCCATGGAGGATACAGGGCCCAAGAGACCCAGTACTTC. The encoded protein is CASSHGGYRAQETQYF.

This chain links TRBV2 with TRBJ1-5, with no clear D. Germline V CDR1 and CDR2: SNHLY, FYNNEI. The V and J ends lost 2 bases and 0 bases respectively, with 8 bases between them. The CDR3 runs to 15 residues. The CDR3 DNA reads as TGTGCCAGCAGTGAAAGGACCGATAGCAATCAGCCCCAGCATTTT. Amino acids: CASSERTDSNQPQHF.

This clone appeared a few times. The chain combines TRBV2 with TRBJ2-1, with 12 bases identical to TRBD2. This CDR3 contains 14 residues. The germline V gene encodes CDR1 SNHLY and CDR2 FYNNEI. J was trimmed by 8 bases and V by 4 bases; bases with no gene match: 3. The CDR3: CASSGTSGDYEQFF. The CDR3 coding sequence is TGTGCCAGCAGTGGGACTAGCGGGGATTATGAGCAGTTCTTC.

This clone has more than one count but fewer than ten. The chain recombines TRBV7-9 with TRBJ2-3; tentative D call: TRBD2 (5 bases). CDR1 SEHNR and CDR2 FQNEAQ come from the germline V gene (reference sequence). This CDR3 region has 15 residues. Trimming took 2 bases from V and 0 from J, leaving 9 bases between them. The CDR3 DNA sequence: TGTGCCAGCAGCTTAACGGACTCTAGCACAGATACGCAGTATTTT. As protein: CASSLTDSSTDTQYF.

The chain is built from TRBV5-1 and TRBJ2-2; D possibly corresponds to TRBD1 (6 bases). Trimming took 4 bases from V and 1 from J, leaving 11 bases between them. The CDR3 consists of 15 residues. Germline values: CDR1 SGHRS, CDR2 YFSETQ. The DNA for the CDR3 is TGCGCCAGCAGCCCGGGACATCAGAACACCGGGGAGCTGTTTTTT. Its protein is CASSPGHQNTGELFF.

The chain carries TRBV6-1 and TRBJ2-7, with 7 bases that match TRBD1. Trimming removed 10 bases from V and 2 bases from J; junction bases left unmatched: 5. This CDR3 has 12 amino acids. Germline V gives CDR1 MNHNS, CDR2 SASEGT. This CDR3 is CATSGQTYEQYF. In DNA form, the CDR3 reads TGTGCCACCTCGGGACAGACCTACGAGCAGTACTTC.

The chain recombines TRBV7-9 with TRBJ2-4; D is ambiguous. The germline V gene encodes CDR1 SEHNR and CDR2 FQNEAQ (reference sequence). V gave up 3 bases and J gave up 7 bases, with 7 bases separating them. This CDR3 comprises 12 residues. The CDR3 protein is CASSFVGNIQYF. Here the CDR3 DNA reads TGTGCCAGCAGCTTCGTGGGGAACATTCAGTACTTC.

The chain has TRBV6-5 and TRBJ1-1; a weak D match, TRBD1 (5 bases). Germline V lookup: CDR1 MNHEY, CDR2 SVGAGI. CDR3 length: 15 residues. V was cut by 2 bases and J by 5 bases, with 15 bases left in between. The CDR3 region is CASSYGDGGGTEAFF. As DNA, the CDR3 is TGTGCCAGCAGTTACGGGGACGGGGGAGGAACTGAAGCTTTCTTT.

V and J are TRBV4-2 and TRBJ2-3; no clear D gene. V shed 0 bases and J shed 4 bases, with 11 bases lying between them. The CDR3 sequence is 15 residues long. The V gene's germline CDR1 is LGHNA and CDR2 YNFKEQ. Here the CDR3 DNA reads TGTGCCAGCAGCCAAGATGAACTTGGGGCAGATACGCAGTATTTT. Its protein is CASSQDELGADTQYF.

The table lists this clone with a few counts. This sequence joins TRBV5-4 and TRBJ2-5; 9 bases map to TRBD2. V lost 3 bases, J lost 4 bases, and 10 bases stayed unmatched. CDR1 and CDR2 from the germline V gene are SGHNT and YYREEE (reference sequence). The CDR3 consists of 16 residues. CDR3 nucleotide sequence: TGTGCCAGCAGCTACAGTGAGCGGGGGGCGCGAGAGACCCAGTACTTC. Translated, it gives CASSYSERGARETQYF.

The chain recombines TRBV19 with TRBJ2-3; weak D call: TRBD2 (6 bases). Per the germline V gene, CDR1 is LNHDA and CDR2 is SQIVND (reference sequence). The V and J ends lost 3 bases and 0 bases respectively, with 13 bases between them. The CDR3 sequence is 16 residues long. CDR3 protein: CASSMGLRGSTDTQYF. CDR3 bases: TGTGCCAGTAGTATGGGTTTGCGGGGCAGCACAGATACGCAGTATTTT.

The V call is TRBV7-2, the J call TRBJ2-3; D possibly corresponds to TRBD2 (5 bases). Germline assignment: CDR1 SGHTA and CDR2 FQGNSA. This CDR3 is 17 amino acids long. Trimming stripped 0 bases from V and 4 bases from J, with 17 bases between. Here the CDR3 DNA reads TGTGCCAGCAGCTTAGCGGGAGAGGACTTTCATTCAGATACGCAGTATTTT. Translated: CASSLAGEDFHSDTQYF.

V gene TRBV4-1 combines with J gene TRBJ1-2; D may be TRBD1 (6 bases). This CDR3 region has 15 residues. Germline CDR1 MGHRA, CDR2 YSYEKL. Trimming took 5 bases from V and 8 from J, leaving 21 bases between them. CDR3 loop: CASSAPRDTGFGYTF. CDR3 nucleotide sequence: TGCGCCAGCAGCGCGCCCAGGGACACGGGATTCGGCTACACCTTC.

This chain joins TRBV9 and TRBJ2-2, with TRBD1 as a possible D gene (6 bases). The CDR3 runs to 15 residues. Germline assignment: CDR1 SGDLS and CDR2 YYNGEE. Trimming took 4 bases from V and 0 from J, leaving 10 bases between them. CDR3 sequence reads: CASSLGTTNTGELFF. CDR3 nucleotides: TGTGCCAGCAGCCTCGGGACAACGAACACCGGGGAGCTGTTTTTT.

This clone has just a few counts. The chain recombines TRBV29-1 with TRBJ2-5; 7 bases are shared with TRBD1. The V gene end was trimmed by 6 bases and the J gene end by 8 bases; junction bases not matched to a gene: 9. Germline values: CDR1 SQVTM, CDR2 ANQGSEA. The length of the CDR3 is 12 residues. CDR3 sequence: CSVTSAGGTQYF. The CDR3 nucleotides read TGCAGCGTCACCTCAGCAGGGGGAACCCAGTACTTC.

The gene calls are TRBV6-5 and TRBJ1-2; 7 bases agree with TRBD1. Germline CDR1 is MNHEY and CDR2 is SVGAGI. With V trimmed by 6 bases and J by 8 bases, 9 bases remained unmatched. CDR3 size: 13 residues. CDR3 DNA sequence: TGTGCCAGCAGCGCTGACAGGGATGGGGGCTACACCTTC. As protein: CASSADRDGGYTF.

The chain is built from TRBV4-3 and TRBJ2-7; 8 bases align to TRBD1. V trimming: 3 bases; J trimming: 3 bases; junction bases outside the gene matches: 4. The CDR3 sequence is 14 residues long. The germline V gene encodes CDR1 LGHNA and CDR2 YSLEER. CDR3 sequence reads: CASSQTGVLYEQYF. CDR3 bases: TGCGCCAGCAGCCAGACAGGGGTACTCTACGAGCAGTACTTC.

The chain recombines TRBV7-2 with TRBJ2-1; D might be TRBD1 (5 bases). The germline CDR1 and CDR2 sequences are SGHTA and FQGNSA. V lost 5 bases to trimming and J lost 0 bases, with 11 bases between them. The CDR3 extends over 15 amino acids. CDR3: CASSPQGGSYNEQFF. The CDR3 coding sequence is TGTGCCAGCAGCCCCCAGGGCGGCTCCTACAATGAGCAGTTCTTC. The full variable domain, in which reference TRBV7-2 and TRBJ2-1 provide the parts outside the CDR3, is GAGVSQSPSNKVTEKGKDVELRCDPISGHTALYWYRQSLGQGLEFLIYFQGNSAPDKSGLPSDRFSAERTGGSVSTLTIQRTQQEDSAVYLCASSPQGGSYNEQFFGPGTRLTVL.

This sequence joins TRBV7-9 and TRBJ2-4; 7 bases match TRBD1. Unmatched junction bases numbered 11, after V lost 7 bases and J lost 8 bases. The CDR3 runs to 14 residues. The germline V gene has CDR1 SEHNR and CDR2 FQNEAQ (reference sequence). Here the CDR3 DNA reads TGTGCCAGCACCCGAGGGGACAGCCCGGACATTCAGTACTTC. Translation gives CASTRGDSPDIQYF. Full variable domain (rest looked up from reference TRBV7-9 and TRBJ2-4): DTGVSQNPRHKITKRGQNVTFRCDPISEHNRLYWYRQTLGQGPEFLTYFQNEAQLEKSRLLSDRFSAERPKGSFSTLEIQRTEQGDSAMYLCASTRGDSPDIQYFGAGTRLSVL.

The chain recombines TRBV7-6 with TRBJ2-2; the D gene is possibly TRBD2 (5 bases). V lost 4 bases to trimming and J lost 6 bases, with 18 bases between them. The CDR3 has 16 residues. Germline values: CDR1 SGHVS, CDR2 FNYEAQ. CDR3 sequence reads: CASSSPSGVDPGELFF. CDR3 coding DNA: TGTGCCAGCAGCTCCCCCTCCGGGGTCGATCCCGGGGAGCTGTTTTTT.

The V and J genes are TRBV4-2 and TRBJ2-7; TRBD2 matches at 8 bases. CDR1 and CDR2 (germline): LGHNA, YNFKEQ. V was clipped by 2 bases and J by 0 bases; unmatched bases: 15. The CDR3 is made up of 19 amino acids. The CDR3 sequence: CASSQRQYLAGGHSYEQYF. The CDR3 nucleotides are TGTGCCAGCAGCCAACGTCAGTACCTGGCGGGGGGCCACTCCTACGAGCAGTACTTC.

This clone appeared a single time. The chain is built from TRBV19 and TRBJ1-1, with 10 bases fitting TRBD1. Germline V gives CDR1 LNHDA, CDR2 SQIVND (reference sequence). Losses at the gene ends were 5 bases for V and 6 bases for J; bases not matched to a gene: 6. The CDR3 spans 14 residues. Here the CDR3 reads CASSPDRGHPEAFF. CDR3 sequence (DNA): TGTGCCAGTAGTCCTGACAGGGGGCACCCTGAAGCTTTCTTT.